This T cell receptor beta chain was sequenced in a study of T cells in Graves' hyperthyroidism and ophthalmopathy. Study background: Upon initial diagnosis and before any treatment, peripheral blood was collected.

On this clonotype itself: The antigen is unknown.

General study results and limits: The authors' 13 V-J model separated ophthalmopathy from stable hyperthyroidism. The model made its ophthalmopathy prediction, and onset followed a median approximately six months later.

This CDR3 region has 14 residues. V was shortened by 8 bases and J by 2 bases, with 13 bases between the two germline ends. Germline CDR1 and CDR2: ENHRY and SYGVKD. Amplification of TCR beta CDR3 regions was performed using RNA transcripts as template. A first-round RT-PCR of the TCR CDR3 used the HTBI primer set. TCRdb reprocessed the multiplex PCR reads via MiXCR and lists one record per CDR3 protein. Altogether around 580,000 distinct CDR3 sequences are present, 16% being singletons, with the ten largest covering approximately 20%. Based on clinical symptoms, serum thyroxine and TRAb, thyroid ultrasound and orbital computed tomography, diagnoses were reached.

The gene calls are TRBV10-3 and TRBJ2-1, with D uncertain. This TCR derives from a woman younger than 30 with Graves' hyperthyroidism. Sequencing was done on a sample of blood. CDR3 sequence: CAISRLVPYNEQFF. CDR3 bases: TGTGCCATCTCCCGGCTAGTCCCCTACAATGAGCAGTTCTTC.